Each of the 22 T cell receptor beta chains below was sequenced from the same sample in a study of regulatory T cells in long-lasting Graves disease. Time point defined: persistent/refractory GD, antithyroid drugs over 5 years with positive TRAb. PBMC-derived RNA was used for the TCR library. Arm-PCR of CDR3 regions with iRepertoire HTBI primers generated TCR beta libraries. TCRdb passed the multiplex PCR reads through MiXCR, listing each CDR3 protein once. This table holds around 460,000 distinct CDR3 sequences, about 22% found once. The specimen comprised peripheral blood mononuclear cells (PBMCs), sampled when the disease was refractory, from a patient treated with antithyroid drugs. The origin of the receptors is a female donor with Graves disease.

This clonotype was seen many times. The chain carries TRBV7-9 and TRBJ2-7, with D unclear. The V gene's germline CDR1 is SEHNR and CDR2 FQNEAQ (reference sequence). The CDR3 sequence is 14 residues long. V was pared by 5 bases and J by 0 bases, with 11 bases between. CDR3 region: CASSLDVNSYEQYF. In nucleotides, the CDR3 is TGTGCCAGCAGCCTAGACGTTAACTCCTACGAGCAGTACTTC.

This clonotype was counted ten times or more. The V call is TRBV7-2, the J call TRBJ1-2; 9 bases align to TRBD1. The CDR3 length is 15 residues. V shed 5 bases and J 6 bases; nucleotides not matched to a gene: 10. CDR1 is SGHTA and CDR2 is FQGNSA in the germline V gene. The CDR3, as DNA: TGTGCCAGCAGCCTGGGTGCGGACAGGGGTGATGGCTACACCTTC. Translated, it gives CASSLGADRGDGYTF.

This clonotype was observed many times. The rearrangement joins TRBV6-2 or TRBV6-3 to TRBJ2-7, with D hard to call. Per the germline V gene, CDR1 is MNHEY and CDR2 is SVGEGT. The CDR3 length is 15 residues. V lost 0 bases and J lost 1, with 10 bases in between. The CDR3 here is CASSYSFGSSYEQYF. Here the CDR3 DNA reads TGTGCCAGCAGTTACTCCTTTGGGTCTTCCTACGAGCAGTACTTC.

This clonotype was counted ten times or more. The chain is built from TRBV28 and TRBJ1-5; D remains ambiguous. Germline V gene lookup returns CDR1 MDHEN and CDR2 SYDVKM. The ends were cut back, 5 bases at V and 4 bases at J, with 9 bases in the middle. The CDR3 loop spans 13 amino acids. Written as DNA, the CDR3 is TGTGCCAGCAGTAACGGGTTAAATCAGCCCCAGCATTTT. Its protein product is CASSNGLNQPQHF.

This clonotype was seen a few times. The chain is built from TRBV6-2 or TRBV6-3 and TRBJ1-5, with TRBD1 matching over 8 bases. V lost 2 bases and J lost 6; bases outside the gene matches: 9. In germline, CDR1 is MNHEY, CDR2 SVGEGT. The CDR3 spans 16 residues. CDR3 in DNA: TGTGCCAGCAGTTACGGGGGACAGGAGGAGGGTCAGCCCCAGCATTTT. Translating gives CASSYGGQEEGQPQHF.

Many counts were recorded for this clonotype. This chain connects TRBV7-8 to TRBJ2-6, with D uncertain. CDR3 length: 14 residues. V dropped 2 bases and J dropped 1 base, with 3 bases sitting between them. Per germline, CDR1 SGHVS and CDR2 FQNEAQ. For the CDR3, the DNA is TGTGCCAGCAGCTTATTTTCTGGGGCCAACGTCCTGACTTTC. It codes for CASSLFSGANVLTF.

This sequence joins TRBV13 and TRBJ2-7; D possibly corresponds to TRBD2 (6 bases). Looked up from germline, CDR1 is PRHDT and CDR2 is FYEKMQ (reference sequence). Trimming cost V 5 bases and J 0 bases, with 20 bases left between them. The CDR3 length is 17 residues. This CDR3 is CASSPQGAGLSSYEQYF. The CDR3 DNA reads TGTGCCAGCAGCCCCCAGGGAGCGGGCCTCAGCTCCTACGAGCAGTACTTC.

This clonotype occurred once. Since a far larger clone is one base different, this is likely a read error. This chain joins TRBV6-2 or TRBV6-3 and TRBJ1-1; TRBD1 matches 8 bases. The CDR3 totals 15 residues. Trimming cost V 6 bases and J 1 base; bases outside gene matches: 7. Germline V CDR1 and CDR2: MNHEY, SVGEGT. The CDR3 DNA is TGTGCCAGCAGCTTGACAGGGGCGTCGAACACTGAAGCTTTCTTT. As protein: CASSLTGASNTEAFF.

The chain recombines TRBV7-9 with TRBJ1-2; a possible D gene is TRBD1 (6 bases). Germline V gene sequence: CDR1 SEHNR, CDR2 FQNEAQ (reference sequence). This CDR3 region has 14 residues. V lost 5 bases and J lost 4, with 14 bases in between. As DNA, the CDR3 is TGTGCCAGCAGCATAGACGGACAGCTCTATGGCTACACCTTC. Its translation is CASSIDGQLYGYTF.

This sequence joins TRBV7-2 and TRBJ2-3, with unresolved D. This CDR3 comprises 13 residues. Trimming took off 2 bases at V and 6 bases at J, with 9 bases between the two ends. CDR1 is SGHTA, CDR2 FQGNSA, per germline. CDR3 sequence: CASSLWWADTQYF. CDR3 DNA: TGTGCCAGCAGCTTATGGTGGGCTGATACGCAGTATTTT.

The chain links TRBV7-6 to TRBJ1-1, with unresolved D. The germline gives CDR1 SGHVS, CDR2 FNYEAQ. V was cut by 1 base and J by 0 bases, with 9 bases left in between. This CDR3 contains 15 residues. CDR3 protein: CASSLGRGMNTEAFF. CDR3 DNA sequence: TGTGCCAGCAGCTTAGGTCGGGGTATGAACACTGAAGCTTTCTTT.

V gene TRBV12-3 or TRBV12-4 combines with J gene TRBJ2-5, with 16 bases that match TRBD2. The junction had 17 bases not matched to a gene; V was cut back by 5 bases and J by 5 bases. The CDR3 has 20 residues. CDR3 in DNA: TGTGCCAGCAGTCTCTCCCTACGGGGGACTAGCGGGAGGGAGCACGAGACCCAGTACTTC. Residues: CASSLSLRGTSGREHETQYF.

Comments on this clonotype: At one end, the junction sequence differs from germline, possibly due to a read error. The CDR3 is CASSPSASRAGLSYGQYF. In nucleotides, the CDR3 is TGTGCCAGCAGTCCTAGCGCCTCCCGGGCGGGACTATCCTACGGGCAGTACTTC. The V call is TRBV27, the J call TRBJ2-7; TRBD2 matches at 7 bases. Germline loops: CDR1 MNHEY, CDR2 SMNVEV (reference sequence). The CDR3 covers 18 residues.

This chain uses TRBV19 with TRBJ2-7, with TRBD2 identical over 9 bases. CDR1 is LNHDA and CDR2 is SQIVND in the germline V gene (reference sequence). There are 16 residues in the CDR3. V was clipped by 5 bases and J by 3 bases; unmatched bases: 11. CDR3 protein: CASSRGRLAENYEQYF. The CDR3 region has the DNA TGTGCCAGTAGTCGGGGAAGACTAGCGGAAAACTACGAGCAGTACTTC. The full variable domain, with the rest looked up from reference TRBV19 and TRBJ2-7, is DGGITQSPKYLFRKEGQNVTLSCEQNLNHDAMYWYRQDPGQGLRLIYYSQIVNDFQKGDIAEGYSVSREKKESFPLTVTSAQKNPTAFYLCASSRGRLAENYEQYFGPGTRLTVT.

This clonotype occurred many times. This sequence joins TRBV28 and TRBJ2-5; the D gene is possibly TRBD2 (5 bases). CDR1 and CDR2 from the germline V gene are MDHEN and SYDVKM. CDR3 length: 14 amino acids. The V end lost 5 bases, the J end lost 3 bases, and 13 bases lay between the germline ends. The CDR3 DNA reads TGTGCCAGCAGTGATATGGGTAGCGAAGAGACCCAGTACTTC. Protein: CASSDMGSEETQYF.

V gene TRBV28 combines with J gene TRBJ2-7; perhaps D is TRBD1 or TRBD2 (6 bases each). The CDR3 sequence is 14 residues long. V gave up 2 bases and J gave up 2 bases, with 10 bases separating them. The germline CDR1 and CDR2 sequences are MDHEN and SYDVKM. The CDR3 is CASSLRGATYEQYF. CDR3 nucleotide sequence: TGTGCCAGCAGTTTAAGGGGGGCGACCTACGAGCAGTACTTC.

J is TRBJ2-2 and V is TRBV27; 11 bases line up with TRBD2. This CDR3 spans 16 amino acids. V lost 2 bases and J lost 5; bases outside the gene matches: 4. The germline CDR1 and CDR2 sequences are MNHEY and SMNVEV (reference sequence). DNA of the CDR3: TGTGCCAGCAGTTTAATGGGACTAGCGGAGACCGGGGAGCTGTTTTTT. Translating gives CASSLMGLAETGELFF.

The V gene is TRBV12-3 or TRBV12-4, the J gene TRBJ2-4; a weak D match, TRBD2 (5 bases). The CDR3 runs to 18 residues. Trimming left V 5 bases short and J 0 bases short, with 20 bases between. The CDR3 bases are TGTGCCAGCAGTCCCGCGGAGGTGAGGGAGCTAGCCAAAAACATTCAGTACTTC. Translated: CASSPAEVRELAKNIQYF.

The rearrangement joins TRBV6-5 to TRBJ2-3; the D gene is possibly TRBD2 (6 bases). The germline gives CDR1 MNHEY, CDR2 SVGAGI. The CDR3 is made up of 16 amino acids. V was shortened by 0 bases and J by 0 bases, with 10 bases between the two germline ends. In DNA form, the CDR3 reads TGTGCCAGCAGTTACTCGGCGGGGACTAGCACAGATACGCAGTATTTT. Translating it yields CASSYSAGTSTDTQYF.

This clonotype was seen a few times. This sequence joins TRBV11-2 and TRBJ1-2; the match to TRBD1 covers 8 bases. Unmatched junction bases numbered 7, after V lost 5 bases and J lost 5 bases. CDR3 size: 14 residues. Germline values: CDR1 SGHAT, CDR2 FQNNGV. CDR3 bases: TGTGCCAGCAGCACAGACAGGGGACGATATGGCTACACCTTC. Translating gives CASSTDRGRYGYTF.

This clonotype was recorded at least ten times. V is TRBV6-1 and J is TRBJ1-1; maybe TRBD1 (5 bases). The CDR3 totals 15 residues. Germline CDR1 MNHNS, CDR2 SASEGT. V gave up 2 bases and J gave up 0 bases, with 10 bases separating them. CDR3 amino acids: CASSEQGPMNTEAFF. CDR3 coding DNA: TGTGCCAGCAGTGAACAGGGTCCCATGAACACTGAAGCTTTCTTT.

The sample holds many counts of this clonotype. V and J are TRBV28 and TRBJ2-7; 8 positions match TRBD2. After removal of 2 bases from V and 4 bases from J, the junction contained 4 bases not matched to a gene. Germline loops: CDR1 MDHEN, CDR2 SYDVKM. This CDR3 comprises 14 residues. CDR3 in DNA: TGTGCCAGCAGTTTAGCGGGACTAGGTTACGAGCAGTACTTC. This encodes CASSLAGLGYEQYF. The whole variable domain, remainder taken from reference TRBV28 and TRBJ2-7, is DVKVTQSSRYLVKRTGEKVFLECVQDMDHENMFWYRQDPGLGLRLIYFSYDVKMKEKGDIPEGYSVSREKKERFSLILESASTNQTSMYLCASSLAGLGYEQYFGPGTRLTVT.